What follows are 23 T cell receptor beta chains derived from one specimen sequenced in a study of technical replicates of blood from several donors. The method was immunoSEQ multiplex PCR; TCRdb's version includes in-frame clones alone and lacks a portion of them. This table has just over 95,000 clones, about 95% appearing once. The specimen sequenced was T cells isolated from PBMCs. The receptor set was obtained from a human donor in good health.

J is TRBJ2-1 and V is TRBV27, with D possibly TRBD2 on 5 matching bases. The CDR3 runs to 15 residues. V gave up 4 bases and J gave up 8 bases, with 18 bases separating them. Germline V lookup: CDR1 MNHEY, CDR2 SMNVEV (reference sequence). The CDR3 DNA reads TGTGCCAGCAGTTCTGGACTGGGTCTCTTGGATGAGCAGTTCTTC. Amino acid sequence: CASSSGLGLLDEQFF.

This rearrangement joins TRBV6-5 to TRBJ2-7; 7 nucleotides match TRBD1. V was clipped by 0 bases and J by 0 bases; unmatched bases: 2. The CDR3 loop spans 15 amino acids. Germline loops: CDR1 MNHEY, CDR2 SVGAGI. The CDR3 is CASSYSAGGSYEQYF. The CDR3 DNA reads TGTGCCAGCAGTTACTCAGCAGGGGGCTCCTACGAGCAGTACTTC.

V and J are TRBV6-1 and TRBJ2-7; no clear D gene. Germline lookup yields CDR1 MNHNS and CDR2 SASEGT. V was cut by 2 bases and J by 3 bases, with 11 bases left in between. This CDR3 has 14 residues. In DNA form, the CDR3 reads TGTGCCAGCAGTGAATACAGTCCTGGCTACGAGCAGTACTTC. Its protein is CASSEYSPGYEQYF.

The J gene is TRBJ1-5, the V gene TRBV6-1; weak D call: TRBD1 (6 bases). This CDR3 has 15 residues. The ends were cut back, 3 bases at V and 0 bases at J, with 9 bases in the middle. Per the germline V gene, CDR1 is MNHNS and CDR2 is SASEGT. The CDR3 loop reads CASSEGAYSNQPQHF. CDR3 nucleotide sequence: TGTGCCAGCAGTGAGGGGGCCTATAGCAATCAGCCCCAGCATTTT.

This clone was seen only once. The V gene is TRBV11-2, the J gene TRBJ2-7, with 10 bases that match TRBD1. CDR3 length equals 15 residues. J lost 3 bases, V lost 5 bases, and 7 bases had no gene match. Germline CDR1 and CDR2: SGHAT and FQNNGV. CDR3 nucleotide sequence: TGTGCCAGCAGCGCCCCGGGACAGGGGATCTACGAGCAGTACTTC. It translates to CASSAPGQGIYEQYF.

The chain is built from TRBV10-1 and TRBJ2-7; TRBD2 matches at 7 bases. The CDR3 spans 15 residues. V was pared by 0 bases and J by 1 base, with 3 bases of the junction left unmatched. CDR1 is WNHNN, CDR2 SYGVQD, per germline (reference sequence). Here the CDR3 reads CASSESGSGSYEQYF. The CDR3 DNA sequence: TGCGCCAGCAGTGAGTCTGGTAGCGGGTCCTACGAGCAGTACTTC.

V is TRBV10-1 and J is TRBJ2-1; 9 positions match TRBD1. CDR3 length equals 15 residues. In germline, CDR1 is WNHNN, CDR2 SYGVQD (reference sequence). After removal of 6 bases from V and 13 bases from J, the junction contained 16 bases not matched to a gene. The CDR3 loop is CASSAGTGIIKQQFF. CDR3 DNA: TGCGCCAGCAGCGCCGGGACAGGGATTATTAAGCAACAGTTCTTC.

This chain joins TRBV19 and TRBJ1-1, with 8 bases lining up with TRBD1. The CDR3 extends over 14 amino acids. Trimming cost V 6 bases and J 4 bases; bases outside gene matches: 7. From germline, CDR1 is LNHDA and CDR2 SQIVND (reference sequence). CDR3 region: CASSPGQVSTEAFF. CDR3 coding DNA: TGTGCCAGTAGCCCGGGACAGGTCAGCACTGAAGCTTTCTTT.

The rearrangement links TRBV5-5 to TRBJ2-7; the D gene is possibly TRBD2 (6 bases). The CDR3 has 16 amino acids. Germline values: CDR1 SGHKS, CDR2 YYEKEE (reference sequence). V lost 1 base and J 5 bases, leaving 19 bases between the germline ends. The DNA for the CDR3 is TGTGCCAGCAGCTTGTTATTCGAGGGAGGAGGGAACGAGCAGTACTTC. Translation gives CASSLLFEGGGNEQYF.

This chain uses TRBV2 with TRBJ2-3; D might be TRBD1 (5 bases). The CDR3 is 16 residues long. Per the germline V gene, CDR1 is SNHLY and CDR2 is FYNNEI. V shed 3 bases and J shed 2 bases, with 15 bases lying between them. Here the CDR3 DNA reads TGTGCCAGCAGTGACCGACAGCTAGGTCCCACAGATACGCAGTATTTT. This codes for CASSDRQLGPTDTQYF.

The chain is built from TRBV19 and TRBJ1-1; tentatively, D is TRBD1 (6 bases). Germline loops: CDR1 LNHDA, CDR2 SQIVND (reference sequence). The V end was cut by 5 bases, the J end by 0 bases, with 13 bases between. The CDR3 covers 15 residues. CDR3 bases: TGTGCCAGTAGTTTACAGGGAACCATGAACACTGAAGCTTTCTTT. Translation: CASSLQGTMNTEAFF.

V is TRBV5-4 and J is TRBJ1-1; D gene uncertain. Germline CDR1 and CDR2: SGHNT and YYREEE (reference sequence). V lost 3 bases to trimming and J lost 6 bases, with 9 bases between them. This CDR3 is 12 amino acids long. CDR3 in DNA: TGTGCCAGCAGCTCCGGGGAGTCTGAAGCTTTCTTT. Encoded protein: CASSSGESEAFF.

This rearrangement joins TRBV6-5 to TRBJ2-7; TRBD2 is a possible D gene (7 bases). CDR3 length: 16 amino acids. CDR1 and CDR2 (germline): MNHEY, SVGAGI. The germline V and J ends were trimmed by 3 bases and 2 bases, with 17 bases remaining between them. CDR3 protein: CASSYLLRGATYEQYF. For the CDR3, the DNA is TGTGCCAGCAGTTATCTTTTACGGGGGGCCACCTACGAGCAGTACTTC.

The CDR3 spells CASSPGQGIFTEAFF. CDR3 coding DNA: TGTGCCAGCAGCCCCGGACAGGGAATCTTCACTGAAGCTTTCTTT. V and J are TRBV13 and TRBJ1-1; 8 bases are shared with TRBD1. In germline, CDR1 is PRHDT, CDR2 FYEKMQ (reference sequence). V shed 5 bases, J shed 4 bases, and the junction held 9 bases outside the gene matches. This CDR3 has 15 amino acids.

The chain recombines TRBV19 with TRBJ1-2; TRBD1 matches at 12 bases. CDR3 length: 15 amino acids. Germline CDR1 LNHDA, CDR2 SQIVND (reference sequence). The ends lost 7 bases at V and 4 bases at J; junction bases unmatched: 7. The chain's CDR3 is CASTPGQGATYGYTF. CDR3 DNA: TGTGCCAGTACCCCGGGACAGGGGGCGACCTATGGCTACACCTTC. The variable domain in full, with the rest retrieved from reference TRBV19 and TRBJ1-2, is DGGITQSPKYLFRKEGQNVTLSCEQNLNHDAMYWYRQDPGQGLRLIYYSQIVNDFQKGDIAEGYSVSREKKESFPLTVTSAQKNPTAFYLCASTPGQGATYGYTFGSGTRLTVV.

The chain employs TRBV6-1 and TRBJ2-7; TRBD2 is a possible D gene (6 bases). The V gene's germline CDR1 is MNHNS and CDR2 SASEGT. V gave up 6 bases and J gave up 2 bases, with 17 bases separating them. The CDR3 totals 15 residues. The DNA of the CDR3 is TGTGCCAGCAGGAAGTCCGGGAGTATGGCCTACGAGCAGTACTTC. Residues: CASRKSGSMAYEQYF.

The chain joins TRBV19 to TRBJ1-2, with 7 bases lining up with TRBD1. The CDR3 sequence is 13 residues long. Germline values: CDR1 LNHDA, CDR2 SQIVND (reference sequence). Unmatched junction bases numbered 5, after V lost 3 bases and J lost 7 bases. In DNA, the CDR3 is TGTGCCAGTAGTATTGGAGACAGGGCTGGCTACACCTTC. Protein product: CASSIGDRAGYTF.

The rearrangement links TRBV18 to TRBJ1-4, with 7 bases that match TRBD1. The junction had 11 bases not matched to a gene; V was cut back by 1 base and J by 0 bases. CDR3 length: 19 residues. Germline-derived CDR1 and CDR2 are KGHSH and LQKENI. In nucleotides, the CDR3 is TGTGCCAGCTCACCACGACCATCGGGACAGATACCAACTAATGAAAAACTGTTTTTT. It is translated as CASSPRPSGQIPTNEKLFF. Complete variable domain (other parts from reference TRBV18 and TRBJ1-4): NAGVMQNPRHLVRRRGQEARLRCSPMKGHSHVYWYRQLPEEGLKFMVYLQKENIIDESGMPKERFSAEFPKEGPSILRIQQVVRGDSAAYFCASSPRPSGQIPTNEKLFFGSGTQLSVL.

J is TRBJ2-7 and V is TRBV4-2; 9 nucleotides agree with TRBD2. CDR1 LGHNA and CDR2 YNFKEQ come from the germline V gene. V gave up 4 bases and J gave up 0 bases; unmatched junction bases: 25. The CDR3 consists of 22 residues. Here the CDR3 reads CASSPRGGGIGSGSRSSYEQYF. The CDR3 DNA follows: TGTGCCAGCAGCCCGAGGGGAGGAGGGATTGGTAGCGGGAGCCGTAGCTCCTACGAGCAGTACTTC.

The rearrangement joins TRBV4-2 to TRBJ1-3, with TRBD1 identical over 7 bases. This CDR3 contains 15 residues. Germline lookup yields CDR1 LGHNA and CDR2 YNFKEQ. V trimming: 4 bases; J trimming: 0 bases; junction bases outside the gene matches: 3. The CDR3: CASSLRGSSGNTIYF. The DNA for the CDR3 is TGTGCCAGCAGCCTCAGGGGGAGCTCTGGAAACACCATATATTTT.

V usage is TRBV29-1 and J usage is TRBJ1-4, with D tentatively TRBD1 (5 bases). V shed 7 bases and J shed 1 base, with 13 bases lying between them. The CDR3 is 14 amino acids. The V gene's germline CDR1 is SQVTM and CDR2 ANQGSEA. The CDR3 protein is CSGGTSRTNEKLFF. In DNA form, the CDR3 reads TGCAGCGGCGGGACTTCAAGAACTAATGAAAAACTGTTTTTT. The variable domain in full, with the rest retrieved from reference TRBV29-1 and TRBJ1-4, is SAVISQKPSRDICQRGTSLTIQCQVDSQVTMMFWYRQQPGQSLTLIATANQGSEATYESGFVIDKFPISRPNLTFSTLTVSNMSPEDSSIYLCSGGTSRTNEKLFFGSGTQLSVL.

Concerning this clone itself: Its ends do not fully match the called genes, so a read error is possible. The chain links TRBV27 to TRBJ2-1, with 7 bases aligning to TRBD1. The length of the CDR3 is 15 residues. Looked up from germline, CDR1 is MNHEY and CDR2 is SMNVEV (reference sequence). For the CDR3, the DNA is TGTGCCAACAGTTTTAAGGGGGCGTCCTACAATGAGCAGTTCTTC. Translation gives CANSFKGASYNEQFF.

The count of this clone is one. CDR3 sequence (DNA): TGTGCCATCAGTGAGACTGAGAATGAGCAGTTCTTC. This gives the protein CAISETENEQFF. The chain is built from TRBV10-3 and TRBJ2-1; no clear D gene. The germline CDR1 and CDR2 sequences are ENHRY and SYGVKD. V lost 2 bases to trimming and J lost 7 bases, with 6 bases between them. This CDR3 has 12 amino acids.